Detailed here is one TCR beta chain. Its cognate antigen is unknown. Each cDNA molecule carried a unique molecular identifier. Using its own MiXCR run on the 5' RACE reads, TCRdb lists one record per CDR3 protein. The sample lists about 28,000 distinct CDR3 sequences, 5.7% occurring once. The data were obtained in a study of early T cells in non-severe SARS-CoV-2 infection. On the study more broadly: The chains were unpaired, and the sequenced material was bulk RNA from unsorted whole blood.

The CDR3 sequence is 14 residues long. V was clipped by 2 bases and J by 8 bases, with 10 bases between them. The germline gives CDR1 MNHEY, CDR2 SMNVEV (reference sequence). Whole-study findings and limits: VDJdb matching skewed toward anti-spike CD8 responses, missing private and CD4 specificities.

The origin of this receptor is an adult who was a healthcare worker with PCR-confirmed SARS-CoV-2 infection or an uninfected control (not recorded which). Sequencing was done on a sample of whole blood. This chain links TRBV27 with TRBJ1-6; no firm D call. CDR3 sequence reads: CASSLVSRHSPLHF. CDR3 in DNA: TGTGCCAGCAGTTTAGTCTCGAGGCATTCACCCCTCCACTTT.